Listed below are T cell receptor beta chains from one sample, sequenced in a study of Graves' ophthalmopathy and Graves' hyperthyroidism. TCRdb reprocessed the multiplex PCR reads via MiXCR and lists one record per CDR3 protein. The data show about 410,000 distinct CDR3 sequences, 15% to 20% seen once. Sequencing input: peripheral blood. The receptors here all came from a woman under 30 with Graves' ophthalmopathy. Each CDR3 is given with its conserved first and last residue. Fields, in order: V gene, J gene, clone size, D gene, CDR3 protein, CDR3 DNA. The D gene is left open where the match is weak. Rows may omit the clone size; those that give it use once, few, many or a size class.

>TRBV13|TRBJ1-2|many|NA
CASSLQGIGYTF
TGTGCCAGCAGCTTACAGGGAATTGGCTACACCTTC
>TRBV2|TRBJ2-1|many|TRBD1
CASRTGVMSYNEQFF
TGTGCCAGCAGGACAGGGGTAATGTCCTACAATGAGCAGTTCTTC
>TRBV30|TRBJ2-6|many|NA
CAWSGSIGANVLTF
TGTGCCTGGAGTGGGAGTATTGGGGCCAACGTCCTGACTTTC
>TRBV20-1|TRBJ1-1|NA|NA
CSASGALSGNTEAFF
TGCAGTGCTAGTGGGGCCCTAAGCGGGAACACTGAAGCTTTCTTT
>TRBV11-2|TRBJ2-7|few|TRBD1
CASSSQTLGQGGEQYF
TGTGCCAGCAGCAGTCAAACGCTAGGACAGGGGGGCGAGCAGTACTTC
>TRBV6-2/TRBV6-3|TRBJ2-7|many|NA
CASRTPPWDSKKDEQYF
TGTGCCAGCAGGACACCCCCTTGGGACTCGAAGAAGGACGAGCAGTACTTC
>TRBV7-9|TRBJ1-1|many|NA
CASSIGQLNTEAFF
TGTGCCAGCAGTATCGGACAGTTGAACACTGAAGCTTTCTTT
>TRBV7-8|TRBJ1-1|NA|NA
CASSLVGRLESTEAFF
TGTGCCAGCAGCTTAGTAGGGCGGCTGGAGAGCACTGAAGCTTTCTTT
>TRBV6-5|TRBJ1-1|many|NA
CASSSRLGLATEAFF
TGTGCCAGCAGTTCCCGGTTGGGTCTAGCCACTGAAGCTTTCTTT
>TRBV6-2/TRBV6-3|TRBJ1-1|many|TRBD1
CASSQTGLKLEAFF
TGTGCCAGCAGCCAGACAGGGTTAAAACTCGAAGCTTTCTTT
>TRBV6-2/TRBV6-3|TRBJ2-6|many|NA
CASSLRSSGANVLTF
TGTGCCAGCAGTTTAAGGAGCTCTGGGGCCAACGTCCTGACTTTC
>TRBV19|TRBJ2-7|once|TRBD2
CASSAQTGRDYEQYF
TGTGCCAGTAGTGCTCAAACTGGGAGGGACTACGAGCAGTACTTC
>TRBV11-3|TRBJ2-5|NA|NA
CASSLGSSGETQYF
TGTGCCAGCAGCTTAGGTAGCAGCGGCGAGACCCAGTACTTC
>TRBV6-5|TRBJ1-5|many|NA
CASSYKIGRDPGLTSNQPQHF
TGTGCCAGCAGTTACAAGATTGGGCGGGACCCTGGACTTACTAGCAATCAGCCCCAGCATTTT
>TRBV7-2|TRBJ2-7|few|NA
CASRRTSSYEQYF
TGTGCCAGCAGACGTACGAGCTCCTACGAGCAGTACTTC
>TRBV12-3/TRBV12-4|TRBJ1-1|many|TRBD1
CASRPLRTGTPLNTEAFF
TGTGCCAGCAGACCCCTTCGGACAGGAACGCCTTTGAACACTGAAGCTTTCTTT
>TRBV28|TRBJ2-2|many|TRBD1
CAAGTGGTGELFF
TGTGCCGCCGGGACAGGGGGTACCGGGGAGCTGTTTTTT
>TRBV6-5|TRBJ1-3|many|NA
CASSYFEPTGSGNTIYF
TGTGCCAGCAGTTACTTCGAGCCCACAGGCTCTGGAAACACCATATATTTT
>TRBV7-2|TRBJ2-2|many|TRBD1
CASSYVQGAYGELFF
TGTGCCAGCAGCTACGTACAGGGGGCGTACGGGGAGCTGTTTTTT
>TRBV2|TRBJ1-2|many|TRBD1
CASGLRDRASYYGYTF
TGTGCCAGCGGCCTCAGGGACAGGGCCTCATACTATGGCTACACCTTC
>TRBV6-2/TRBV6-3|TRBJ1-2|many|NA
CASSYQWFAAGGGYTF
TGTGCCAGCAGTTACCAATGGTTCGCTGCTGGAGGTGGCTACACCTTC
>TRBV7-2|TRBJ1-2|many|NA
CASSSNSLFYGYTF
TGTGCCAGCAGTAGTAACAGCTTATTCTATGGCTACACCTTC
>TRBV11-2|TRBJ2-5|NA|NA
CASSSGWETQYF
TGTGCCAGCAGCTCAGGCTGGGAGACCCAGTACTTC
>TRBV2|TRBJ2-7|NA|NA
CASNAGPYEQYF
TGTGCCAGCAACGCAGGACCCTACGAGCAGTACTTC
>TRBV6-1|TRBJ1-1|many|TRBD1
CASVSNRGRIEAFF
TGTGCCAGCGTATCGAACAGGGGGCGTATTGAAGCTTTCTTT
>TRBV5-1|TRBJ2-5|NA|NA
CASSFVADQETQYF
TGCGCCAGCAGCTTCGTGGCGGACCAAGAGACCCAGTACTTC
>TRBV7-8|TRBJ2-7|NA|NA
CASSLGAATSYEQYF
TGTGCCAGCAGCTTGGGAGCGGCGACTTCCTACGAGCAGTACTTC
>TRBV7-2|TRBJ1-5|many|NA
CASSPHPDPWGPQHF
TGTGCCAGCAGCCCACACCCGGACCCGTGGGGGCCCCAGCATTTT
>TRBV5-1|TRBJ2-4|NA|NA
CASSLSPGPRNIQYF
TGCGCCAGCAGCTTGAGTCCGGGACCCCGAAACATTCAGTACTTC